Described below is a single T cell receptor beta chain sequence and its context. At one boundary the junction diverges from the germline segment, which might be a read error. These data are taken from a study of blood T cells in healthy people across ages. Using a J-beta primer mix together with a sample-barcoded 5' primer, a second PCR was run for roughly 7 to 11 cycles. MiXCR, run by TCRdb on the 5' RACE reads, gives a single entry per CDR3 protein. This table holds around 800,000 distinct CDR3 sequences, less than 70% found once. Germline-derived CDR1 and CDR2 are SGHTA and FQGNSA. CDR3 length: 18 residues.

This rearrangement joins TRBV7-2 to TRBJ2-4; 12 nucleotides agree with TRBD2. Input material: blood. This TCR was recovered from a man older than 75 in good health. The DNA of the CDR3 is TGTGCCAGCAGCTTAGTCCTAGCGGGAGGGCCGGCCAAAAACACTCAGTACTTC. This translates into CASSLVLAGGPAKNTQYF.